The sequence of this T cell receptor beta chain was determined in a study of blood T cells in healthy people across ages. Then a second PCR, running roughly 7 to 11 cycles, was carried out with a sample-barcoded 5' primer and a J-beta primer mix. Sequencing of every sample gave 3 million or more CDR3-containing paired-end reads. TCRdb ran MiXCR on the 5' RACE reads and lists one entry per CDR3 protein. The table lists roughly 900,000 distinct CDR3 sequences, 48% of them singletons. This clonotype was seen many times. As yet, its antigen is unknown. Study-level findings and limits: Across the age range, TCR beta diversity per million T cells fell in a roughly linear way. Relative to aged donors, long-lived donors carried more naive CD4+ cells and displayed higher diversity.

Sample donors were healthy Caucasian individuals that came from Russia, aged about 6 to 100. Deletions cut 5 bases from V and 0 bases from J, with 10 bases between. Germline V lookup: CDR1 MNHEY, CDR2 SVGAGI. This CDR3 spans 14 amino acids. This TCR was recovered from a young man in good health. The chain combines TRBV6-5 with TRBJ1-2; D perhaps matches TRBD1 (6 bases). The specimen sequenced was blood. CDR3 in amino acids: CASSPGQTNYGYTF. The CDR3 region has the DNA TGTGCCAGCAGTCCCGGACAGACTAACTATGGCTACACCTTC.